A selection of T cell receptor beta chains follows, all from one sample in a study of blood T cell repertoires in COVID-19. Sequencing was performed with immunoSEQ multiplex PCR; in TCRdb, only in-frame clones are kept and a portion is missing. This sample yields some 80,000 clones, of which around 81% are seen a single time; more than 15% belongs to the top ten. Material: peripheral blood. Receptors were obtained from a human donor in a cohort sampled during active COVID-19. CDR3s include the opening cysteine and the closing phenylalanine or tryptophan. The D gene is left open where the match is weak. Clone size appears in some rows only: once, few, many, or a class for an expanded clone.

clone_size	v_call	d_call	cdr3_aa
.	TRBV11-2	.	CASSPDRPTDTQYF
.	TRBV6-5	.	CASSDRQETQYF
few	TRBV28	TRBD1	CASSPDRERTGRYGYTF
.	TRBV27	.	CASPSPASGAGGHNSPLHF
.	TRBV11-3	.	CASSLITEDGYTF
.	TRBV6-2/TRBV6-3	TRBD2	CASSYSVFRIAGGLENIQYF
.	TRBV27	TRBD1	CASSSGQGPLLDYGYTF
.	TRBV11-2	TRBD1	CASSLGQGTDTQYF
.	TRBV14	TRBD1	CASSRDRIPDEQFF
.	TRBV13	TRBD1	CASTQTGAGFYGYTF
few	TRBV2	.	CASSEGGGNYEQYF
.	TRBV19	.	CASSQGPGTEAFF
.	TRBV7-8	.	CASSLSVSNQPQHF
once	TRBV6-4	TRBD1	CASSDHRGRSNQPQHF
many	TRBV15	TRBD2	CATSRDGTSADTQYF
.	TRBV5-6	.	CASSLIQGNYGYTF
.	TRBV7-2	.	CASSLGPYSGNTIYF
once	TRBV2	TRBD1	CASRETGGYPTDTQYF
once	TRBV19	TRBD2	CASTTSGRASEETQYF
.	TRBV14	.	CASSPEGRWWADTQYF
.	TRBV2	.	CASSGGVASNQPQHF
.	TRBV5-1	TRBD1	CASSVGQGTDTQYF
.	TRBV5-1	TRBD1	CASSSLGQTPYEQYF
few	TRBV3-1/TRBV3-2	.	CASSHSGTVGGTEAFF
.	TRBV5-1	.	CASSTDIDEKLFF
.	TRBV10-1	.	CASSRQLRETQYF
.	TRBV6-2/TRBV6-3	TRBD2	CASSYPLAGGGTDTQYF
few	TRBV24-1	TRBD2	CATSDPTSGSVDEQFF
.	TRBV19	TRBD2	CASSIEGLARGSTDTQYF
.	TRBV6-5	.	CASSYGPGGNQPQHF
medium-sized	TRBV28	.	CASSLTDEQYF
.	TRBV7-2	.	CASSLGEVQHEQFF
many	TRBV19	.	CASSILNEAFF
.	TRBV7-6	.	CASSFLGFGVAEADTQYF
.	TRBV21-1	.	CASSKERRGTVGVYGYTF
once	TRBV19	.	CASSMVGGAVGTEAFF
.	TRBV18	TRBD2	CASSPGTSEAQYF
.	TRBV10-3	TRBD2	CAISGSSGSYTDTQYF
few	TRBV5-6	.	CASSFTRFIVSGELFF
.	TRBV6-2/TRBV6-3	TRBD2	CASSDLGLAGIDEQFF
.	TRBV11-3	.	CASSLRGSTGDTQYF
.	TRBV12-5	.	CASGLGLDYNEQFF
.	TRBV12-2	.	CASRLADWTSNETQYF
.	TRBV4-3	.	CASSQTLTATTNEKLFF
.	TRBV11-2	.	CASSLEVARTETQYF
.	TRBV27	.	CASRETVNTEAFF
.	TRBV6-2/TRBV6-3	.	CASSPAAGAQHF
.	TRBV2	TRBD1	CASSTGQGAGNEQFF
.	TRBV7-8	.	CAINTGYEESPLHF
.	TRBV12-5	.	CASGLVRRDNEQFF
.	TRBV2	.	CASSDFPRITSSYNEQFF
.	TRBV28	.	CASTRGGFESNQPQHF
.	TRBV19	TRBD1	CASSTWDRGNTIYF
.	TRBV14	.	CASSQWVLGGEQYF
few	TRBV12-5	TRBD1	CASGLVGTVPSYNEQFF
.	TRBV5-1	.	CASSLVGDEQFF
.	TRBV6-5	.	CASSSRLSSYNSPLHF
.	TRBV5-1	.	CASSSTGWNTEAFF
.	TRBV11-3	TRBD1	CASSFRSQGGEAFF
.	TRBV5-1	.	CASSLDEYGYTF